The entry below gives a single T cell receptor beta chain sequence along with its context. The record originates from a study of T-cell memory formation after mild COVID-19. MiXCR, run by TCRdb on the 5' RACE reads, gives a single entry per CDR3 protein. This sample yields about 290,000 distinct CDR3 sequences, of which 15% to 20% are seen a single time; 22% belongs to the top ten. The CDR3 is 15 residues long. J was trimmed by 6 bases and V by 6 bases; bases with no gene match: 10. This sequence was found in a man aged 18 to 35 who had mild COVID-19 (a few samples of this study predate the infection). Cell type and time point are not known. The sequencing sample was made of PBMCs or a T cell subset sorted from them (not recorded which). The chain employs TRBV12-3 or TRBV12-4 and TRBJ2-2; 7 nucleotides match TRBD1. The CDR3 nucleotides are TGTGCCAGCAGCTCACGGACAGGAGGATCCGGGGAGCTGTTTTTT. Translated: CASSSRTGGSGELFF.